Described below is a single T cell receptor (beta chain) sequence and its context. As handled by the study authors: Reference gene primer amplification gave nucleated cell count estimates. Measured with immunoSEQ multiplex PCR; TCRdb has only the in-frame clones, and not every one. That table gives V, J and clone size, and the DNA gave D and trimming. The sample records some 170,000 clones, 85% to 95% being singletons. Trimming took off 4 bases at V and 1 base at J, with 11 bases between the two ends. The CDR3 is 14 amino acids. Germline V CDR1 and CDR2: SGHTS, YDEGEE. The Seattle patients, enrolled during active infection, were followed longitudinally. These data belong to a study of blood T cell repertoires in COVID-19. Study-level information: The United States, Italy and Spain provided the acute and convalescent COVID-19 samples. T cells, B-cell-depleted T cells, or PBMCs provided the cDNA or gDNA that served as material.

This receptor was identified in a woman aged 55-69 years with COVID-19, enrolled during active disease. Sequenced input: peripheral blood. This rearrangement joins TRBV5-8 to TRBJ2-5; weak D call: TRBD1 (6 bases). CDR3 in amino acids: CASSLQGSQETQYF. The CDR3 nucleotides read TGTGCCAGCAGCCTACAGGGATCCCAAGAGACCCAGTACTTC.